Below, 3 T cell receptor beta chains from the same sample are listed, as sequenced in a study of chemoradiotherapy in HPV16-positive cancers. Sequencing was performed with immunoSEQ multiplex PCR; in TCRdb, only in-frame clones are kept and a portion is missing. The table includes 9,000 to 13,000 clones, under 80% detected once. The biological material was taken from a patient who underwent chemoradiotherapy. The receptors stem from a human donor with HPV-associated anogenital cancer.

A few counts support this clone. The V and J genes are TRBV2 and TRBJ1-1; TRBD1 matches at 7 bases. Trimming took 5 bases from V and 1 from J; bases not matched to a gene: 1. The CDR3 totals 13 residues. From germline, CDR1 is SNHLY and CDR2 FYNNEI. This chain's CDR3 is CASSQGGNTEAFF. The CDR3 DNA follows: TGTGCCAGCAGTCAGGGGGGGAACACTGAAGCTTTCTTT.

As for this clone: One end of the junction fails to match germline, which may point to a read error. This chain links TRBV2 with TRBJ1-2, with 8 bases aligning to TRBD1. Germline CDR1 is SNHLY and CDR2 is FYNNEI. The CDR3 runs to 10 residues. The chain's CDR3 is CAIPGQAYLF. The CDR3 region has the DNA TGTGCCATTCCGGGACAGGCCTATCTTTTC.

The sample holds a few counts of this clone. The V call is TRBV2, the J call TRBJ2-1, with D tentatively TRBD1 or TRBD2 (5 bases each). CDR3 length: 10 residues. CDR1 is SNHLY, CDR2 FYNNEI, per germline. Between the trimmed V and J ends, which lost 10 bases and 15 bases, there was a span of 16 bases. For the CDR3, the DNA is TGTGCCACCAGATGGGGACGAGGGTTCTTC. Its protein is CATRWGRGFF.